These 29 T cell receptor beta chains were sequenced from one sample in a study of T-cell memory formation after mild COVID-19. TCRdb used MiXCR to reprocess the 5' RACE reads, holding one entry per CDR3 protein. Counted here are about 320,000 distinct CDR3 sequences, around an eighth occurring once; the ten biggest clones make up 21%. The sequencing input was PBMCs or a T cell subset sorted from them (not recorded which). These receptors all stem from a man between 18 and 29 years old who had mild COVID-19 (a few samples of this study predate the infection). Cell type and time point are not known.

This chain links TRBV12-3 or TRBV12-4 with TRBJ1-1, with no clear D. CDR3 length equals 13 residues. V was pared by 8 bases and J by 3 bases, with 13 bases between. CDR3 DNA: TGTGCCAGCGGAAAAGGAATCTACACTGAAGCTTTCTTT. Encoded protein: CASGKGIYTEAFF.

The chain recombines TRBV5-1 with TRBJ2-6; D unresolved. Germline CDR1 SGHRS, CDR2 YFSETQ. Trimming pared 6 bases from V and 4 bases from J, leaving 20 bases between. This CDR3 is 17 amino acids long. CDR3 coding DNA: TGCGCCAGCAACCCGTGGCTCAACCAAAGGGGGGCCAACGTCCTGACTTTC. Translating gives CASNPWLNQRGANVLTF. The full variable domain, rest sourced from reference TRBV5-1 and TRBJ2-6, is KAGVTQTPRYLIKTRGQQVTLSCSPISGHRSVSWYQQTPGQGLQFLFEYFSETQRNKGNFPGRFSGRQFSNSRSEMNVSTLELGDSALYLCASNPWLNQRGANVLTFGAGSRLTVL.

This clonotype was recorded a few times. The genes are TRBV6-2 or TRBV6-3 and TRBJ2-7, with TRBD1 matching 7 bases. Germline assignment: CDR1 MNHEY and CDR2 SVGEGT. The V segment lost 7 bases and the J segment 1 base; nucleotides outside the gene matches: 10. The CDR3 sequence is 15 residues long. The CDR3 region is CASTNSDRESYEQYV. DNA of the CDR3: TGTGCCAGCACCAATAGCGACAGGGAGTCCTACGAGCAGTACGTC.

This clonotype showed up just a few times. This chain links TRBV6-5 with TRBJ1-1; D gene ambiguous. This CDR3 is 16 amino acids long. Germline loops: CDR1 MNHEY, CDR2 SVGAGI. The V end was cut by 0 bases, the J end by 1 base, with 12 bases between. The CDR3 region has the DNA TGTGCCAGCAGTTACTCGATCCCCCCAGGGAACACTGAAGCTTTCTTT. Its protein product is CASSYSIPPGNTEAFF.

V is TRBV4-3 and J is TRBJ1-6; D not resolved. The CDR3 is made up of 14 amino acids. V lost 0 bases to trimming and J lost 14 bases, with 14 bases between them. Germline CDR1 and CDR2: LGHNA and YSLEER. For the CDR3, the DNA is TGCGCCAGCAGCCAAGATCGAAAGGGTCCATCCCTCCACTTT. Residues: CASSQDRKGPSLHF.

This clonotype was detected only a few times. V gene TRBV4-1 combines with J gene TRBJ1-4; D unresolved. The V gene lost 1 base and the J gene lost 8 bases, with 8 bases spanning the gap. This CDR3 comprises 13 residues. CDR1 and CDR2 from the germline V gene are MGHRA and YSYEKL. The CDR3 sequence: CASSQVPGEKLFF. CDR3 DNA: TGCGCCAGCAGCCAAGTCCCCGGAGAAAAACTGTTTTTT.

This chain links TRBV30 with TRBJ1-5; TRBD1 aligns across 7 bases. CDR3 length: 16 residues. Germline V gene lookup returns CDR1 GTSNPN and CDR2 SVGIG (reference sequence). The V segment lost 1 base and the J segment 4 bases; nucleotides outside the gene matches: 10. CDR3 protein: CAWSGRDSWVNQPQHF. The CDR3 bases are TGTGCCTGGAGTGGCCGGGACAGTTGGGTGAATCAGCCCCAGCATTTT.

The table lists this clonotype with a few counts. The chain is built from TRBV4-3 and TRBJ2-7; 7 bases are a match to TRBD1. V lost 1 base, J lost 5 bases, and 8 bases stayed unmatched. CDR1 and CDR2 (germline): LGHNA, YSLEER. CDR3 length: 15 amino acids. The CDR3 here is CASSQGGRGFDEQYF. In nucleotides, the CDR3 is TGCGCCAGCAGCCAAGGGGGCAGGGGGTTCGACGAGCAGTACTTC.

In this sample, this clonotype turned up a few times. The rearrangement links TRBV2 to TRBJ2-2, with TRBD2 identical over 8 bases. Germline CDR1 and CDR2: SNHLY and FYNNEI. The CDR3 runs to 14 residues. J gave up 6 bases and V 5 bases, and 5 bases lay outside the gene matches. CDR3 nucleotide sequence: TGTGCCAGCAGTAGAGTAGCGGGGCCCGGGGAGCTGTTTTTT. Its translation is CASSRVAGPGELFF.

The chain joins TRBV3-1 to TRBJ2-1; D is ambiguous. Germline-derived CDR1 and CDR2 are LGHDT and YNNKEL (reference sequence). V lost 2 bases and J lost 1, with 9 bases in between. The CDR3 runs to 15 residues. DNA for the CDR3: TGTGCCAGCAGCCAAACTCTAGGATCCTACAATGAGCAGTTCTTC. This sequence encodes CASSQTLGSYNEQFF.

This clonotype was found a few times. The rearrangement uses TRBV30 and TRBJ2-1, with D hard to call. There are 12 residues in the CDR3. Trimming pared 2 bases from V and 10 bases from J, leaving 12 bases between. CDR1 is GTSNPN and CDR2 is SVGIG in the germline V gene (reference sequence). The CDR3 DNA follows: TGTGCCTGGAGTCATGTAGTCCACGAGCAGTTCTTC. Amino acid sequence: CAWSHVVHEQFF.

This clonotype appeared a few times. The chain joins TRBV27 to TRBJ1-5; D unclear. The CDR3 contains 15 residues. Trimming took 2 bases from V and 5 from J, leaving 13 bases between them. The germline CDR1 and CDR2 sequences are MNHEY and SMNVEV (reference sequence). CDR3 DNA sequence: TGTGCCAGCAGTTTACGATATCGTGGAGATCAGCCCCAGCATTTT. Translated: CASSLRYRGDQPQHF.

This clonotype has only a few counts. The chain joins TRBV7-2 to TRBJ1-3, with 7 bases aligning to TRBD1. Per the germline V gene, CDR1 is SGHTA and CDR2 is FQGNSA. V lost 3 bases to trimming and J lost 4 bases; unmatched junction nucleotides: 6. The CDR3 totals 15 residues. The CDR3 protein is CASSFATGTGNTIYF. The CDR3 DNA sequence: TGTGCCAGCAGCTTTGCGACAGGGACCGGAAACACCATATATTTT.

J is TRBJ1-2 and V is TRBV6-5; D unclear. Trimming left V 7 bases short and J 2 bases short, with 11 bases between. Germline assignment: CDR1 MNHEY and CDR2 SVGAGI. CDR3 length: 13 residues. The CDR3: CASKGLGNYGYTF. The CDR3 DNA reads as TGTGCCAGCAAGGGTCTGGGGAACTATGGCTACACCTTC.

This clonotype has a count of ten or more. The chain carries TRBV9 and TRBJ1-1; no clear D gene. This CDR3 is built from 14 residues. CDR1 is SGDLS and CDR2 is YYNGEE in the germline V gene. V lost 0 bases and J 2 bases, leaving 8 bases between the germline ends. As DNA, the CDR3 is TGTGCCAGCAGCGTAGGGACGGCCAACACTGAAGCTTTCTTT. Protein sequence: CASSVGTANTEAFF.

This chain uses TRBV5-6 with TRBJ2-7; no definite D call. Trimming stripped 0 bases from V and 4 bases from J, with 8 bases between. Germline CDR1 is SGHDT and CDR2 is YYEEEE. This CDR3 region has 13 residues. The CDR3 is CASSLEAGYEQYV. For the CDR3, the DNA is TGTGCCAGCAGCTTGGAAGCCGGATACGAGCAGTACGTC.

The chain joins TRBV14 to TRBJ2-3, with unresolved D. The germline CDR1 and CDR2 sequences are SGHDN and FVKESK. Trimming pared 2 bases from V and 5 bases from J, leaving 8 bases between. The CDR3 contains 13 residues. In nucleotides, the CDR3 is TGTGCCAGCAGCCAAAATTCTGGAGATACGCAGTATTTT. Translation: CASSQNSGDTQYF.

This clonotype was seen ten or more times. This chain joins TRBV5-4 and TRBJ2-7, with D maybe TRBD1 (6 bases). The length of the CDR3 is 14 residues. V was clipped by 0 bases and J by 2 bases, with 9 bases between them. CDR1 is SGHNT, CDR2 YYREEE, per germline (reference sequence). The chain's CDR3 is CASSLARDTYEQYV. The CDR3, as DNA: TGTGCCAGCAGCTTGGCCCGGGACACCTACGAGCAGTACGTC.

J is TRBJ1-5 and V is TRBV7-8, with D hard to call. V gave up 5 bases and J gave up 4 bases, with 15 bases separating them. Germline V CDR1 and CDR2: SGHVS, FQNEAQ. The CDR3 sequence is 15 residues long. CDR3 nucleotides: TGTGCCAGCAGCGTCTACCGGGCCAAAAATCAGCCCCAGCATTTT. This encodes CASSVYRAKNQPQHF. Looking up the rest from reference TRBV7-8 and TRBJ1-5 gives the full variable domain: GAGVSQSPRYKVAKRGQDVALRCDPISGHVSLFWYQQALGQGPEFLTYFQNEAQLDKSGLPSDRFFAERPEGSVSTLKIQRTQQEDSAVYLCASSVYRAKNQPQHFGDGTRLSIL.

V is TRBV5-1 and J is TRBJ2-3; 12 bases line up with TRBD2. This CDR3 is built from 14 residues. Per germline, CDR1 SGHRS and CDR2 YFSETQ. The trim removed 9 bases at V and 2 bases at J, leaving 4 bases unmatched. Here the CDR3 DNA reads TGCGCCACCAGGACTAGCGGGATCACAGATACGCAGTATTTT. Protein: CATRTSGITDTQYF.

This clonotype was recorded at least ten times. The J gene is TRBJ2-5, the V gene TRBV7-2; D may match TRBD1 or TRBD2 (5 bases each). V was clipped by 0 bases and J by 3 bases, with 8 bases between them. Germline values: CDR1 SGHTA, CDR2 FQGNSA. The CDR3 has 14 amino acids. The CDR3 coding sequence is TGTGCCAGCAGCTTAGCGGGGACGGAAGAGACCCAGTACTTC. The encoded protein is CASSLAGTEETQYF.

The V call is TRBV7-9, the J call TRBJ1-6; 9 bases fit TRBD1. The CDR3 runs 15 residues. J gave up 6 bases and V 1 base, and 1 base lay outside the gene matches. Germline V CDR1 and CDR2: SEHNR, FQNEAQ (reference sequence). The CDR3 coding sequence is TGTGCCAGCAGCTTAGTGACAGGGGGTAATTCACCCCTCCACTTT. Translating gives CASSLVTGGNSPLHF.

This clonotype was counted only a few times. V usage is TRBV5-1 and J usage is TRBJ2-3; the match to TRBD2 covers 7 bases. This CDR3 has 15 amino acids. V lost 4 bases to trimming and J lost 1 base; unmatched junction nucleotides: 6. Per the germline V gene, CDR1 is SGHRS and CDR2 is YFSETQ. CDR3 region: CASSPPLAGTDTQYF. In DNA, the CDR3 is TGCGCCAGCAGCCCACCCCTAGCGGGCACAGATACGCAGTATTTT. The variable domain in full, with the rest retrieved from reference TRBV5-1 and TRBJ2-3, is KAGVTQTPRYLIKTRGQQVTLSCSPISGHRSVSWYQQTPGQGLQFLFEYFSETQRNKGNFPGRFSGRQFSNSRSEMNVSTLELGDSALYLCASSPPLAGTDTQYFGPGTRLTVL.

This clonotype was counted between two and nine times. The gene calls are TRBV18 and TRBJ2-3, with TRBD2 matching over 9 bases. The CDR3 spans 17 residues. Germline CDR1 reads KGHSH; CDR2 reads LQKENI. V dropped 0 bases and J dropped 0; count of bases not matched to a gene: 4. The CDR3 loop reads CASSPPASGASTDTQYF. The CDR3 DNA reads as TGTGCCAGCTCACCACCGGCTAGCGGGGCTAGCACAGATACGCAGTATTTT. Based on the CDR3 plus reference TRBV18 and TRBJ2-3, the full variable domain is NAGVMQNPRHLVRRRGQEARLRCSPMKGHSHVYWYRQLPEEGLKFMVYLQKENIIDESGMPKERFSAEFPKEGPSILRIQQVVRGDSAAYFCASSPPASGASTDTQYFGPGTRLTVL.

This clonotype has a handful of counts. The junction and the germline gene differ at one end; a read error may be behind it. The chain uses TRBV5-6 and TRBJ1-1, with a weak D call TRBD1 (5 bases). Per germline, CDR1 SGHDT and CDR2 YYEEEE. The CDR3 has 15 residues. The CDR3 DNA sequence: TGTGCCAGCAGCTTGGAAGGGTACGGGACGCCGGCTGAAGCTTTT. This encodes CASSLEGYGTPAEAF.

This chain uses TRBV7-6 with TRBJ2-1; 8 bases are a match to TRBD2. Germline V gene sequence: CDR1 SGHVS, CDR2 FNYEAQ. V dropped 1 base and J dropped 5; count of bases not matched to a gene: 4. The CDR3 covers 15 residues. CDR3 DNA: TGTGCCAGCAGCTTAGACGGGACTAGAAACAATGAGCAGTTCTTC. As protein: CASSLDGTRNNEQFF.

This clonotype was counted a single time. The chain employs TRBV6-5 and TRBJ2-5; perhaps D is TRBD1 or TRBD2 (8 bases each). The V end lost 4 bases, the J end lost 4 bases, and 22 bases lay between the germline ends. Germline CDR1 MNHEY, CDR2 SVGAGI. The CDR3 is 17 amino acids. The CDR3 spells CASSSRIRGRGAETQYF. As DNA, the CDR3 is TGTGCCAGCAGTTCCCGGATCAGGGGGCGGGGGGCAGAGACCCAGTACTTC.

The V gene is TRBV5-1, the J gene TRBJ1-5; D is unresolved. This CDR3 has 14 amino acids. V lost 3 bases and J 5 bases, leaving 12 bases between the germline ends. CDR1 is SGHRS and CDR2 is YFSETQ in the germline V gene. CDR3 nucleotides: TGCGCCAGCAGCTCTACACCCGCGGATCAGCCCCAGCATTTT. As protein: CASSSTPADQPQHF.

This sequence joins TRBV10-3 and TRBJ2-1; 8 nucleotides align to TRBD2. This CDR3 spans 15 amino acids. The V gene's germline CDR1 is ENHRY and CDR2 SYGVKD. V lost 6 bases to trimming and J lost 4 bases; unmatched junction nucleotides: 8. CDR3 nucleotide sequence: TGTGCCATCAGGAAAGAGGCTAGCGGGTACAATGAGCAGTTCTTC. Protein: CAIRKEASGYNEQFF.